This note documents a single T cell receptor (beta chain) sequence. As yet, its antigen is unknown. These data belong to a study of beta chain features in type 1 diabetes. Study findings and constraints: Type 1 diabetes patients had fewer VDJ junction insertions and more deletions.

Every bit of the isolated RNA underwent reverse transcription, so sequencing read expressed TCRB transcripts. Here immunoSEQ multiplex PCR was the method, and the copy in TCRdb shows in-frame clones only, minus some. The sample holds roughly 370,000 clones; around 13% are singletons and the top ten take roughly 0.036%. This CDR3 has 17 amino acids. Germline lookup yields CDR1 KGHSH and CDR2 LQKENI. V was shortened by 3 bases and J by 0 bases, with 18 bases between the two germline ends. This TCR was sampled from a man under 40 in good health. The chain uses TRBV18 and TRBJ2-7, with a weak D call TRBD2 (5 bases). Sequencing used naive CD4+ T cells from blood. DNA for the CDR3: TGTGCCAGCTCACCCCCGTCAGCAGCGGAAGCCTCCTACGAGCAGTACGTC. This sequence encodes CASSPPSAAEASYEQYV.